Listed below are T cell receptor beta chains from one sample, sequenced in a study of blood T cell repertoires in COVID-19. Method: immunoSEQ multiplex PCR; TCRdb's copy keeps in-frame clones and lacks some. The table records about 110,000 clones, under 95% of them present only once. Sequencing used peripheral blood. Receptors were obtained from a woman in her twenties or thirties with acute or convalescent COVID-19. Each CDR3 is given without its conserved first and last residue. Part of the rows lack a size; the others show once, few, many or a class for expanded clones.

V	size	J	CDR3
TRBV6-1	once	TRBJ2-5	ASSDWREETQY
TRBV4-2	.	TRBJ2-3	ASSPPGVADTQY
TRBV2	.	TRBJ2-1	ASPREGGPEDEQF
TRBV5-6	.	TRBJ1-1	ASRGLNQNTEAF
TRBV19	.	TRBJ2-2	ASSTPRERGTGELF
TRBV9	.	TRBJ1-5	ASSAGQNNQPQH
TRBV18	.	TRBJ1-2	ASSQGTGIGGYT
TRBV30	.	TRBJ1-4	ACTGQPNEKLF
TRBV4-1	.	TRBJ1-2	ASSLSAAGGYT
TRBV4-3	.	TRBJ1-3	ASSPGFGSGNTIY
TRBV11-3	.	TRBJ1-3	ASSSPGRGTSFTGNTIY
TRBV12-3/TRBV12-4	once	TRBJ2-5	ASSLGQGETQY
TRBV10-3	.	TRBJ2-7	AISDVSYEQY
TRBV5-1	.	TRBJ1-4	ASSLEGLREKLF
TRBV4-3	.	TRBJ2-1	ASSQEGQGYNEQF
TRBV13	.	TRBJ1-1	ASSPRRGSGTEAF
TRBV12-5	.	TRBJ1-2	ASGLFGESGYT
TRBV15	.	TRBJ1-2	ATSRDRGGGYGYT
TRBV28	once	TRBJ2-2	ASSSRTRRTGELF
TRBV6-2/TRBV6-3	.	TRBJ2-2	ASSRRLARPYDGELF
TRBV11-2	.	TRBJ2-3	ASSLVRGGGTDTQY
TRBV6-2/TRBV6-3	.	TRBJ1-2	ASSYGRGGRRYT
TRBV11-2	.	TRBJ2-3	ASSLRTGITDTQY
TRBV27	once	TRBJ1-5	ASSFLTGNQPQH
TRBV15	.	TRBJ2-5	ATSRNSQETQY
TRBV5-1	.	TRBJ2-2	ASSLGQGASTGELF
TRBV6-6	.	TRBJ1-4	ASTQGGYRHEKLF
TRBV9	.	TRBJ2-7	ASSSRTGLYEQY
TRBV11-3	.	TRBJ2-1	ASSFAGGPGYEQF
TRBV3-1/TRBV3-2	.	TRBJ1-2	ASSPGQGRSYGYT
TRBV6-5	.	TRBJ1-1	ASSRGTADYTEAF
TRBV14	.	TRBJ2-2	ASSQGGRLNTGELF
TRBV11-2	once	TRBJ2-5	ASSLGLAGGPKTQY
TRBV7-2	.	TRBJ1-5	ASSLRTGANQPQH
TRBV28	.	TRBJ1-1	AAGGPPMNTEAF
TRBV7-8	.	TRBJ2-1	ASSLGRAGEQF
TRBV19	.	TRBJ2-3	ASSIGQSRDRFYDDTQY
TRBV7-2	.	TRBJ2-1	ASSPGLAGLEQF
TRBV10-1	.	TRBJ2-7	ASRGNRDISYEQY
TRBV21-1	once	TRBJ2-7	ASSPQESDREVYEQY
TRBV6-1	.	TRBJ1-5	ASSDFSGTGGRGNQPQH
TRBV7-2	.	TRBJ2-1	ASSLEQGPWENEQF
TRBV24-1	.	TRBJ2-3	ATSPRRTGGHRDTQY
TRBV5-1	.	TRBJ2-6	ASSSPGTGANVLT
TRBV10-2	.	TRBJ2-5	ASGGSGGIQETQY
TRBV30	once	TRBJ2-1	AWSAGRNEQF
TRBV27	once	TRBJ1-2	ASSPGTGQDYGYT
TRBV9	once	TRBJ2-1	ASSVPGWNEQF